There are a few counts of the clone carrying this T cell receptor beta chain. These data come from a study of blood T cell repertoires in COVID-19. This CDR3 comprises 13 residues. The germline V and J ends were trimmed by 0 bases and 8 bases, with 10 bases remaining between them. In germline, CDR1 is MGHRA, CDR2 YSYEKL. Repertoires were generated with immunoSEQ multiplex PCR, while TCRdb's copy carries only in-frame clones and drops some. The table has fewer than 350,000 clones, approximately 81% seen once; the top ten hold around 2.9%. The receptor was derived from a woman aged 60-75 years with active or convalescent COVID-19. J is TRBJ1-2 and V is TRBV4-1; D not resolved. Input material: peripheral blood. CDR3 in DNA: TGCGCCAGCAGCCAAGAAACCGCGGAGGGCTACACCTTC. Amino acid sequence: CASSQETAEGYTF.